One T cell receptor (beta chain) is described in this entry. This entry comes from a study of T cells in women clearing cervical HPV infection. Assay: immunoSEQ multiplex PCR; the TCRdb copy retains only in-frame clones and omits some. The record lists about 40,000 clones, of which the ten most abundant hold roughly 5%. The source is a woman aged 18 to 69 with a cervical HPV16 infection that either progressed to CIN3+ or cleared (not recorded which). Sequencing was carried out using blood buffy coat.

Here the CDR3 reads CASAENTDTQYF. CDR3 DNA, as far as it was read: TGTGCCAGCGCGGAGAACACAGATACG. The genes are TRBV11-2 and TRBJ2-3; D is unclear. The CDR3 is cut off 3 residues early in the read; its end comes from the germline J gene. The CDR3 is 12 residues long. Germline CDR1 SGHAT, CDR2 FQNNGV. Deletions cut 8 bases from V and 2 bases from J, with 8 bases between.